This TCR beta chain appears in the sequencing data of a study of CD8 T cells in ankylosing spondylitis. The CDR3 is 12 amino acids. V lost 1 base and J lost 10, with 7 bases in between. The germline CDR1 and CDR2 sequences are KGHSH and LQKENI. This clonotype was observed a few times. Its specificity is unknown. Making use of molecular barcodes, quantitative 5'-RACE generated TCR beta libraries. Using its own MiXCR run on the 5' RACE reads, TCRdb lists one record per CDR3 protein. The sample lists about 750,000 distinct CDR3 sequences, around 20% occurring once. Study-level findings and limits: Among TCR beta sequences, a motif of under 10 highly homologous variants appeared characteristic of ankylosing spondylitis blood. Within matched ankylosing spondylitis synovial fluid, disease-linked clones were reportedly significantly enriched.

The sample taken for sequencing was blood, either unsorted or a sorted T cell fraction (not recorded which). This TCR was recovered from a male donor with ankylosing spondylitis. The genes are TRBV18 and TRBJ2-2; D call uncertain. CDR3: CASSPRREELFF. The CDR3 nucleotides read TGTGCCAGCTCACCACGACGAGAGGAGCTGTTTTTT.